A single sample gave rise to the 17 T cell receptor beta chains below, sequenced in a study of early T cells in non-severe SARS-CoV-2 infection. TCRdb analysed the 5' RACE reads with MiXCR anew, one entry per CDR3 protein. The sample yields approximately 99,000 distinct CDR3 sequences, about an eighth seen once. The source material was whole blood. These TCRs come from an adult who was a healthcare worker with PCR-confirmed SARS-CoV-2 infection or an uninfected control (not recorded which).

This clonotype has ten or more counts. The V and J genes are TRBV3-1 and TRBJ2-5, with D unresolved. V was clipped by 4 bases and J by 7 bases, with 10 bases between them. CDR1 and CDR2 (germline): LGHDT, YNNKEL (reference sequence). The CDR3 consists of 12 residues. The CDR3 spells CASSPIAGTQYF. The CDR3 DNA is TGTGCCAGCAGCCCAATAGCCGGGACCCAGTACTTC.

This clonotype has just a few counts. The chain is built from TRBV12-3 or TRBV12-4 and TRBJ1-5, with D hard to call. The CDR3 runs 11 residues. With 3 bases removed from V and 7 bases from J, the gap between germline ends came to 4 bases. The CDR3 DNA follows: TGTGCCAGCAGTTTTGGCCAGCCCCAGCATTTT. Its protein is CASSFGQPQHF.

This clonotype was observed many times. The chain links TRBV19 to TRBJ1-3; possibly TRBD1 for D (5 bases). V was pared by 3 bases and J by 2 bases, with 8 bases between. The CDR3 contains 14 residues. Germline lookup yields CDR1 LNHDA and CDR2 SQIVND (reference sequence). The chain's CDR3 is CASSIEGPGNTIYF. For the CDR3, the DNA is TGTGCCAGTAGTATTGAGGGGCCTGGAAACACCATATATTTT.

This clonotype has a count of ten or more. V and J are TRBV20-1 and TRBJ2-5; 8 bases match TRBD2. This CDR3 has 13 residues. Germline values: CDR1 DFQATT, CDR2 SNEGSKA (reference sequence). With V trimmed by 3 bases and J by 5 bases, 5 bases remained unmatched. Here the CDR3 DNA reads TGCAGTGCTAGCGGGATAGCGGGGGAGACCCAGTACTTC. As protein: CSASGIAGETQYF.

This clonotype was seen repeatedly, ten times or more. V gene TRBV5-6 combines with J gene TRBJ2-7; D remains ambiguous. Germline CDR1 and CDR2: SGHDT and YYEEEE. The CDR3 is made up of 14 amino acids. The V end was cut by 3 bases, the J end by 2 bases, with 12 bases between. CDR3 nucleotides: TGTGCCAGCAGCTATGGATCCGGAGCCTACGAGCAGTACTTC. Amino acids: CASSYGSGAYEQYF.

This clonotype was detected only a few times. This chain connects TRBV11-2 to TRBJ2-5, with D tentatively TRBD1 (6 bases). Germline V gene sequence: CDR1 SGHAT, CDR2 FQNNGV. V was pared by 3 bases and J by 1 base, with 9 bases between. This CDR3 region has 14 residues. DNA of the CDR3: TGTGCCAGCAGCTTTTGGACAGCCCAAGAGACCCAGTACTTC. Translated, it gives CASSFWTAQETQYF.

This chain joins TRBV19 and TRBJ2-2, with a tentative D call TRBD1 (5 bases). The V end was cut by 6 bases, the J end by 1 base, with 9 bases between. Germline V CDR1 and CDR2: LNHDA, SQIVND (reference sequence). CDR3 length equals 14 residues. The CDR3 coding sequence is TGTGCCAGTAGAGGGGCTCTGAACACCGGGGAGCTGTTTTTT. Translated, it gives CASRGALNTGELFF.

This clonotype came up a few times. The chain carries TRBV29-1 and TRBJ2-7, with 7 bases identical to TRBD2. CDR3 size: 15 residues. After removal of 0 bases from V and 5 bases from J, the junction contained 10 bases not matched to a gene. The germline V gene encodes CDR1 SQVTM and CDR2 ANQGSEA. The CDR3 sequence is CSVEDPSRAGNEQYF. The CDR3 nucleotides read TGCAGCGTTGAAGATCCCTCGAGAGCGGGAAACGAGCAGTACTTC.

A few counts support this clonotype. The J gene is TRBJ1-2, the V gene TRBV29-1; no definite D call. V was shortened by 6 bases and J by 2 bases, with 10 bases between the two germline ends. The CDR3 is made up of 12 amino acids. CDR1 is SQVTM, CDR2 ANQGSEA, per germline. CDR3 sequence reads: CSVLRSNYGYTF. CDR3 bases: TGCAGCGTCCTCCGGTCAAACTATGGCTACACCTTC.

A few counts support this clonotype. The CDR3 protein is CASSLRVSWQPQHF. The DNA for the CDR3 is TGTGCCAGCAGTTTGAGGGTCTCCTGGCAGCCCCAGCATTTT. V gene TRBV27 combines with J gene TRBJ1-5; the D is unclear. Trimming shortened V by 3 bases and J by 7 bases, and 13 bases separated the two germline ends. In germline, CDR1 is MNHEY, CDR2 SMNVEV (reference sequence). The CDR3 is made up of 14 amino acids.

J is TRBJ1-3 and V is TRBV11-2; TRBD1 might be the D (6 bases). Trimming removed 1 base at V and 0 bases at J, with 13 bases between. In germline, CDR1 is SGHAT, CDR2 FQNNGV. The CDR3 length is 17 residues. Written as DNA, the CDR3 is TGTGCCAGCAGCTTAGTTGGGACACAGAGCTCTGGAAACACCATATATTTT. Its protein is CASSLVGTQSSGNTIYF. The full variable domain, its missing parts supplied by reference TRBV11-2 and TRBJ1-3, is EAGVAQSPRYKIIEKRQSVAFWCNPISGHATLYWYQQILGQGPKLLIQFQNNGVVDDSQLPKDRFSAERLKGVDSTLKIQPAKLEDSAVYLCASSLVGTQSSGNTIYFGEGSWLTVV.

The rearrangement links TRBV11-2 to TRBJ2-2; 14 bases are a match to TRBD2. The CDR3 sequence is 19 residues long. Germline V gives CDR1 SGHAT, CDR2 FQNNGV. With V trimmed by 5 bases and J by 5 bases, 13 bases remained unmatched. The DNA of the CDR3 is TGTGCCAGCAGCCCCCGCGGGACTAGCGGGAGCCCAAGAACCGGGGAGCTGTTTTTT. Translated: CASSPRGTSGSPRTGELFF.

There are a few counts of this clonotype. V gene TRBV20-1 combines with J gene TRBJ2-5; D is perhaps TRBD1 or TRBD2 (5 bases each). V lost 6 bases, J lost 6 bases, and 14 bases lay in between. CDR3 length equals 12 residues. The germline V gene has CDR1 DFQATT and CDR2 SNEGSKA (reference sequence). The CDR3 region has the DNA TGCAGTGCACCGGGACCCGGGCAGACCCAGTACTTC. Its protein product is CSAPGPGQTQYF.

This clonotype was detected ten times or more. The chain uses TRBV9 and TRBJ1-6; 9 bases align to TRBD1. The CDR3 totals 14 residues. Germline lookup yields CDR1 SGDLS and CDR2 YYNGEE. Trimming removed 4 bases from V and 10 bases from J; junction bases left unmatched: 6. The CDR3 DNA is TGTGCCAGCAGCCAAACAGGGGGCGCCTCACCCCTCCACTTT. Translation: CASSQTGGASPLHF.

This clonotype appeared many times. The gene calls are TRBV11-2 and TRBJ2-1; 7 bases line up with TRBD2. V gave up 5 bases and J gave up 8 bases; unmatched junction bases: 6. The CDR3 spans 13 residues. Germline CDR1 and CDR2: SGHAT and FQNNGV. CDR3 coding DNA: TGTGCCAGCAGCCAAGGGAGGGTTGATGAGCAGTTCTTC. Protein: CASSQGRVDEQFF.

This chain joins TRBV7-3 and TRBJ1-5; tentatively, D is TRBD1 (6 bases). Trimming cost V 5 bases and J 2 bases, with 10 bases left between them. Germline lookup yields CDR1 SGHTA and CDR2 FQGTGA. This CDR3 has 14 residues. CDR3 DNA: TGTGCCAGCAGCCCCTCAGGGGGCAATCAGCCCCAGCATTTT. Amino acids: CASSPSGGNQPQHF.

This clonotype was detected ten times or more. The chain links TRBV11-2 to TRBJ2-7; 7 nucleotides agree with TRBD1. The CDR3 extends over 12 amino acids. CDR1 and CDR2 (germline): SGHAT, FQNNGV. V was pared by 4 bases and J by 12 bases, with 9 bases of the junction left unmatched. The chain's CDR3 is CASSSDRVKVYF. In nucleotides, the CDR3 is TGTGCCAGCAGCTCCGACAGGGTAAAGGTGTACTTC.